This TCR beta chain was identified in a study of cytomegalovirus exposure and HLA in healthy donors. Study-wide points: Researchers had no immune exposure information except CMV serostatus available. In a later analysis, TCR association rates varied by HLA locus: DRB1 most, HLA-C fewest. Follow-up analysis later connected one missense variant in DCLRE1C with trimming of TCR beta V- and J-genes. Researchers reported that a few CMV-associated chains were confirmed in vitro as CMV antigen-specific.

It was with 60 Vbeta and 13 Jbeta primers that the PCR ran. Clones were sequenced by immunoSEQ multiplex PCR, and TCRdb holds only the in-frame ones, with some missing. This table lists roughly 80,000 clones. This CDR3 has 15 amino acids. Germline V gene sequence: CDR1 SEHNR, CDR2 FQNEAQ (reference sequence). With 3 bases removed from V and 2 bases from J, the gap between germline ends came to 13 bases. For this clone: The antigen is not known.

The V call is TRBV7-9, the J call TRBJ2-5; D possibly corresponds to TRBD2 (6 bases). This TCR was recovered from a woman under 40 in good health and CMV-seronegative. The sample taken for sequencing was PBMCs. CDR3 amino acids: CASSLAWRGQETQYF. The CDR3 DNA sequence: TGTGCCAGCAGCTTGGCCTGGAGGGGACAAGAGACCCAGTACTTC.